This T cell receptor (beta chain) was observed in a study of blood T cell repertoires in COVID-19. Only in-frame clones appear in the TCRdb table, and some are missing; sequencing was by immunoSEQ multiplex PCR. The sample has 110,000 or so clones, around 79% seen once. This clone was seen a single time. Germline CDR1 MNHEY, CDR2 SVGAGI. CDR3 length: 15 amino acids. V was shortened by 0 bases and J by 9 bases, with 15 bases between the two germline ends. This rearrangement joins TRBV6-5 to TRBJ2-1, with D maybe TRBD2 (6 bases). The sequence was obtained from a man between 45 and 60 years old with acute or convalescent COVID-19. Sequencing used peripheral blood. The CDR3: CASSYSITGASEQFF. Written as DNA, the CDR3 is TGTGCCAGCAGTTACTCAATAACGGGAGCGAGTGAGCAGTTCTTC.